These 3 T cell receptor beta chains were all obtained from the same sample, sequenced in a study of response to subunit inactivated influenza vaccine. TCRdb re-called the RT-PCR reads through MiXCR, storing one row per CDR3 protein. The sample yields about 620,000 distinct CDR3 sequences, around 10% seen once. The same sample was also studied in work on T cells expressing NK-cell markers. From that report: A 5'RACE template switching approach incorporating UMIs was used to make TCR beta cDNA.

The starting material was PBMCs from blood, obtained on the day of vaccination. Receptor source: a man aged 50-59 years who received an inactivated influenza vaccine.

The rearrangement joins TRBV29-1 to TRBJ2-7; no reliable D call. Per the germline V gene, CDR1 is SQVTM and CDR2 is ANQGSEA. The CDR3 has 13 residues. Between the trimmed V and J ends, which lost 3 bases and 2 bases, there was a span of 11 bases. The CDR3 reads CSVDVGNTYEQYF. DNA for the CDR3: TGCAGCGTTGATGTCGGCAACACCTACGAGCAGTACTTC.

The chain employs TRBV10-2 and TRBJ1-4, with 7 bases identical to TRBD1. CDR3 length: 15 residues. V shed 6 bases and J 4 bases; nucleotides not matched to a gene: 8. Germline lookup yields CDR1 WSHSY and CDR2 SAAADI. The CDR3, as DNA: TGCGCCAGCAGGGCCCGGACAGGCTATAATGAAAAACTGTTTTTT. It codes for CASRARTGYNEKLFF.

This rearrangement joins TRBV5-1 to TRBJ2-2; 10 nucleotides align to TRBD2. Germline V CDR1 and CDR2: SGHRS, YFSETQ. V dropped 7 bases and J dropped 6; count of bases not matched to a gene: 9. This CDR3 is built from 15 residues. CDR3 sequence (DNA): TGCGCCAGCGCAGATGGTAGCGGGGGGTCCGGGGAGCTGTTTTTT. This translates into CASADGSGGSGELFF.